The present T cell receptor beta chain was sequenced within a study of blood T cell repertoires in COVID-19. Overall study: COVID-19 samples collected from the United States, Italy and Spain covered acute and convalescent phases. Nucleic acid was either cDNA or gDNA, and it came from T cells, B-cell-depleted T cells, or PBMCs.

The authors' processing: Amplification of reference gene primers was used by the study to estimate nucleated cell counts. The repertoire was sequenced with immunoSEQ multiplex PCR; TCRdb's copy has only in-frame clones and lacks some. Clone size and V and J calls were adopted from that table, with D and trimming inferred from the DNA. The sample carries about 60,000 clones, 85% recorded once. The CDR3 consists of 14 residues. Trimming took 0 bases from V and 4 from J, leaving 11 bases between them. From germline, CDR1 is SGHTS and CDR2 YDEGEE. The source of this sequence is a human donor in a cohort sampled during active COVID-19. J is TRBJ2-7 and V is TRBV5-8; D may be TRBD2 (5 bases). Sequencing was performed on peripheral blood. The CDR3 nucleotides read TGTGCCAGCAGCTTGGCGGGGTCGGGATACGAGCAGTACTTC. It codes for CASSLAGSGYEQYF.